Listed below are T cell receptor beta chains from one sample, sequenced in a study of T cell repertoires in cytomegalovirus infection. TCRdb re-derived calls from the reads in MiXCR, one entry per CDR3 protein. The sample yields 400,000 to 600,000 distinct CDR3 sequences, roughly 42% seen once. These receptors' targets are unknown. The sequences come from cultured PBMCs, collected from culture after CMV antigen stimulation. These TCRs come from a human donor in good health (CMV status not recorded). Some clones in this sample may be carry-over from other donors' samples. CDR3s include the opening cysteine and the closing phenylalanine or tryptophan. A D gene is named only where the DNA matches it firmly. The size entry is marked missing in some rows and otherwise reads once, few, many or a size class.

v_call,d_call,j_call,clone_size,cdr3_aa,cdr3_nt
TRBV19,-,TRBJ2-1,few,CASGEGGVGNEQFF,TGTGCCAGTGGCGAAGGCGGGGTTGGAAATGAGCAGTTCTTC
TRBV4-3,-,TRBJ1-6,few,CASSQDTGEINNSPLHF,TGCGCCAGCAGCCAAGATACGGGGGAAATTAATAATTCACCCCTCCACTTT
TRBV6-6,TRBD2,TRBJ2-7,-,CASSYLPTSGRAEQYF,TGTGCCAGCAGTTACTTGCCTACTAGCGGGAGGGCCGAGCAGTACTTC
TRBV5-1,-,TRBJ2-3,-,CASRGDSGTDTQYF,TGCGCCAGCAGAGGGGATAGCGGCACAGATACGCAGTATTTT
TRBV20-1,TRBD2,TRBJ2-2,once,CSAREGLAGHGELFF,TGCAGTGCTAGGGAGGGCCTAGCGGGGCACGGGGAGCTGTTTTTT
TRBV7-8,-,TRBJ2-3,-,CASSPGLSPFSGTQYF,TGTGCCAGCAGCCCGGGGCTCAGCCCCTTTAGTGGTACGCAGTATTTT
TRBV27,-,TRBJ1-5,-,CASSTHGYSNQPQHF,TGTGCCAGCAGTACCCACGGATATAGCAATCAGCCCCAGCATTTT
TRBV5-6,-,TRBJ2-1,few,CASSLAELAEQFF,TGTGCCAGCAGCTTGGCCGAATTGGCTGAGCAGTTCTTC
TRBV12-3/TRBV12-4,TRBD2,TRBJ2-3,-,CASSLSRLLIAGARDTQYF,TGTGCCAGCAGTTTAAGTAGGCTCCTTATAGCGGGGGCCCGGGATACGCAGTATTTT
TRBV19,TRBD2,TRBJ2-2,-,CASLGGGRARGTGELFF,TGTGCCAGCCTCGGTGGTGGGAGGGCCCGAGGCACCGGGGAGCTGTTTTTT
TRBV6-2/TRBV6-3,-,TRBJ2-1,few,CASSSRGPYNEQFF,TGTGCCAGCAGTTCGCGGGGGCCCTATAATGAGCAGTTCTTC
TRBV7-2,-,TRBJ2-5,-,CASGSGVRETQYF,TGTGCCAGCGGGTCGGGCGTCAGGGAGACCCAGTACTTC
TRBV5-4,-,TRBJ2-5,-,CASSRSGQGQETQYF,-
TRBV7-9,TRBD1,TRBJ2-3,-,CASSHDRGGSDTQYF,TGTGCCAGCAGCCATGACAGGGGAGGATCAGATACGCAGTATTTT
TRBV12-3/TRBV12-4,-,TRBJ2-5,-,CASSSNWAGRETQYF,TGTGCCAGCAGTTCAAATTGGGCGGGTCGGGAGACCCAGTACTTC
TRBV7-9,-,TRBJ1-5,-,CASSSQAGIQPQHF,TGTGCCAGCAGCTCCCAAGCAGGGATTCAGCCCCAGCATTTT
TRBV20-1,TRBD2,TRBJ2-3,-,CSAPMASGSTDTQYF,TGCAGTGCTCCCATGGCTAGCGGATCCACAGATACGCAGTATTTT
TRBV11-2,-,TRBJ2-3,-,CASRGGRGAGGTDTQYF,TGTGCCAGCAGAGGGGGTAGGGGCGCTGGGGGCACAGATACGCAGTATTTT
TRBV20-1,-,TRBJ2-5,-,CSASSGFETQYF,TGCAGTGCTAGTTCAGGGTTCGAGACCCAGTACTTC
TRBV20-1,-,TRBJ2-7,few,CSGATGTYEQYF,TGCAGTGGGGCCACAGGGACCTACGAGCAGTACTTC
TRBV4-3,-,TRBJ1-2,-,CASSQDPPGIATNYGYTF,TGCGCCAGCAGCCAAGACCCCCCAGGTATTGCGACTAACTATGGCTACACCTTC
TRBV6-2/TRBV6-3,-,TRBJ2-7,-,CASSYLGVPYEQYF,TGTGCCAGCAGTTACTTGGGCGTTCCCTACGAGCAGTACTTC
TRBV12-3/TRBV12-4,TRBD1,TRBJ1-5,-,CASVGGQGAEGQPQHF,TGTGCCAGCGTTGGGGGACAGGGGGCTGAGGGTCAGCCCCAGCATTTT
TRBV7-2,TRBD2,TRBJ2-3,many,CASSFQGGSGDTQYF,TGTGCCAGCAGCTTCCAGGGCGGGAGCGGGGATACGCAGTATTTT
TRBV7-2,-,TRBJ1-2,-,CASSLAAASGYTF,TGTGCCAGCAGCTTAGCAGCTGCGAGTGGCTACACCTTC
TRBV5-5,-,TRBJ1-4,-,CASSPERVGTNEKLFF,TGTGCCAGCAGCCCCGAGCGGGTGGGGACTAATGAAAAACTGTTTTTT
TRBV4-1,-,TRBJ2-3,-,CASSQDPPPGTDTQYF,TGCGCCAGCAGCCAAGATCCTCCCCCGGGCACAGATACGCAGTATTTT
TRBV7-2,-,TRBJ1-5,few,CASSYADYQPQHF,TGTGCCAGCAGCTATGCGGATTATCAGCCCCAGCATTTT
TRBV7-6,-,TRBJ2-7,-,CASSPLGFKQYF,TGTGCCAGCAGCCCTCTCGGGTTCAAGCAGTACTTC
TRBV7-9,TRBD2,TRBJ2-7,few,CASSLGPGTNYEQYF,TGTGCCAGCAGCTTGGGGCCAGGGACTAACTACGAGCAGTACTTC
TRBV28,-,TRBJ1-2,-,CASSWGTYGYTF,TGTGCCAGTTCCTGGGGGACCTATGGCTACACCTTC
TRBV4-3,-,TRBJ1-4,-,CASSQFSGRNEKLFF,TGCGCCAGCAGCCAATTCTCAGGACGCAATGAAAAACTGTTTTTT
TRBV7-2,TRBD2,TRBJ2-3,many,CASSILAGGSTDTQYF,TGTGCCAGCAGCATCCTAGCGGGGGGCAGCACAGATACGCAGTATTTT
TRBV6-6,TRBD1,TRBJ2-7,-,CASRHHDRETYEQYF,TGTGCCAGCAGGCATCATGACAGGGAAACCTACGAGCAGTACTTC
TRBV7-2,TRBD2,TRBJ2-5,few,CASSSGWGREGRETQYF,TGTGCCAGCAGCTCGGGGTGGGGGCGGGAGGGCCGAGAGACCCAGTACTTC
TRBV12-3/TRBV12-4,-,TRBJ1-4,-,CASSSMGNEKLFF,TGTGCCAGCAGTTCAATGGGGAATGAAAAACTGTTTTTT
TRBV7-2,-,TRBJ1-2,few,CASSSVGSSSYGYTF,TGTGCCAGCAGCTCCGTTGGTAGTAGTTCCTATGGCTACACCTTC
TRBV12-3/TRBV12-4,-,TRBJ1-5,-,CASSPDINQPQHF,TGTGCCAGCAGTCCAGACATCAATCAGCCCCAGCATTTT
TRBV18,TRBD2,TRBJ2-1,few,CASSLPGGEQFF,TGTGCCAGCTCACTCCCGGGGGGTGAGCAGTTCTTC
TRBV10-3,-,TRBJ2-6,few,CAISLGVAGANVLTF,TGTGCCATCAGTCTGGGGGTAGCTGGGGCCAACGTCCTGACTTTC
TRBV20-1,TRBD2,TRBJ2-1,-,CSLAGSYNEQFF,TGCAGCCTAGCGGGCTCCTACAATGAGCAGTTCTTC
TRBV28,TRBD1,TRBJ1-1,-,CAGGTANTEAFF,TGTGCCGGTGGGACAGCCAACACTGAAGCTTTCTTT
TRBV6-1,-,TRBJ2-2,-,CASTGWVTGELFF,TGTGCCAGCACGGGGTGGGTCACCGGGGAGCTGTTTTTT
TRBV4-1,TRBD1,TRBJ2-7,few,CASSHRRDRATYEQYF,TGCGCCAGCAGCCACCGTAGGGACAGGGCTACCTACGAGCAGTACTTC
TRBV20-1,-,TRBJ2-5,-,CSARRDGVKETQYF,TGCAGTGCCCGGCGGGATGGGGTCAAAGAGACCCAGTACTTC
TRBV6-6,-,TRBJ1-3,-,CASTRAGSGNTIYF,TGTGCCAGCACGCGCGCCGGCTCTGGAAACACCATATATTTT